This paragraph reports one T cell receptor beta chain. PCR was performed a second time for about 7 to 11 cycles using a sample-barcoded 5' primer and a J-beta primer mix. MiXCR, run by TCRdb on the 5' RACE reads, gives a single entry per CDR3 protein. In the table there are 1.5 million to 2 million distinct CDR3 sequences, about 50% of which are singletons. This sample is part of a study of blood T cells in healthy people across ages. For the study at large: Template switching captured about one barcoded beta molecule per two T cells.

Aged about 6 to 100, donors were systemically healthy Caucasians from Russia. Each donor gave 9 to 10 milliliters of peripheral blood. Sequencing was performed on blood. This clonotype originated in a woman in her 40s in good health.

For the CDR3, the DNA is TGTGCCAGCAGTTCTGACCCGCTAGCCAAAAACATTCAGTACTTC. Its translation is CASSSDPLAKNIQYF. This chain uses TRBV6-1 with TRBJ2-4; D uncertain. Trimming removed 5 bases at V and 0 bases at J, with 11 bases between. Germline V gene data show CDR1 as MNHNS and CDR2 as SASEGT. CDR3 length: 15 amino acids.